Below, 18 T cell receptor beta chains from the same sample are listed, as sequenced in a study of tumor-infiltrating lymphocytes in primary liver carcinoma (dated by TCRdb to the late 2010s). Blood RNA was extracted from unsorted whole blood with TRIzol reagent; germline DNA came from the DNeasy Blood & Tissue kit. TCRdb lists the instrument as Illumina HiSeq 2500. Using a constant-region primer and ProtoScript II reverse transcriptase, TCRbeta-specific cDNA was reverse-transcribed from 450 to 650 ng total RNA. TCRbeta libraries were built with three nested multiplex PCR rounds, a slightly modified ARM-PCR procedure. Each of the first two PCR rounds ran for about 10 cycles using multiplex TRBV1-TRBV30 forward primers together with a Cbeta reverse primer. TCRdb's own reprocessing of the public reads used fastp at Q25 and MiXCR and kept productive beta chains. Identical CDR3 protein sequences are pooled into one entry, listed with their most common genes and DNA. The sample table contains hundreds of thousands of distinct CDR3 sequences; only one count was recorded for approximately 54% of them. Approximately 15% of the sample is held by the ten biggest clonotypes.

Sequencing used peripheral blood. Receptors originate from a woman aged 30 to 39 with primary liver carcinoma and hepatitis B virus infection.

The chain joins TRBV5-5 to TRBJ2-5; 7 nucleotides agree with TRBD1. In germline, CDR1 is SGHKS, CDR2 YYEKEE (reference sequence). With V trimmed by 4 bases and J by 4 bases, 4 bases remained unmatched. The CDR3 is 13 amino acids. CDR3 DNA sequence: TGTGCCAGCAGCCAGCCAGGGGGAGAGACCCAGTACTTC. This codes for CASSQPGGETQYF.

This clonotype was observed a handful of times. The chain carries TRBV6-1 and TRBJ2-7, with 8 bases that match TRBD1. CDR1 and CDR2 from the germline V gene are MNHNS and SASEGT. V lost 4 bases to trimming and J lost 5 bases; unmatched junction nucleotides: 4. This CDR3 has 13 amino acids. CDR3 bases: TGTGCCAGCAGTGGGACAGGGATCGACGAGCAGTACTTC. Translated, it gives CASSGTGIDEQYF.

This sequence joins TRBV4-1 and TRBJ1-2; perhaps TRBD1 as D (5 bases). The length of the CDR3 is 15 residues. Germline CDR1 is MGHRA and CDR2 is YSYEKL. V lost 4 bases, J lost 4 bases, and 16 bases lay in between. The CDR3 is CASSPTRQGSYGYTF. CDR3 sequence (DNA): TGCGCCAGCAGCCCTACAAGGCAGGGTTCCTATGGCTACACCTTC.

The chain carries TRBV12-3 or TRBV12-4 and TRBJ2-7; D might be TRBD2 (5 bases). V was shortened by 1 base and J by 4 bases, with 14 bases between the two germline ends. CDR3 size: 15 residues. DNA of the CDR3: TGTGCCAGCAGTTTAGACCTTAACGGGATATACGAGCAGTACTTC. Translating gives CASSLDLNGIYEQYF.

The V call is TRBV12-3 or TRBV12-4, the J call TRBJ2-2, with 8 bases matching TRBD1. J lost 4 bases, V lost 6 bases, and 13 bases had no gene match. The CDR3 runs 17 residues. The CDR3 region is CASSEMPATGVTGELFF. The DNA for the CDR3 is TGTGCCAGCAGCGAGATGCCCGCGACAGGGGTCACCGGGGAGCTGTTTTTT.

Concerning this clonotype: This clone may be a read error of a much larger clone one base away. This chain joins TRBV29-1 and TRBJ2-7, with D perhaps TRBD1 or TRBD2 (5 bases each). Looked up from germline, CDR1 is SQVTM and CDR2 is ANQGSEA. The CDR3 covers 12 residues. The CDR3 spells CSARDLSYGQYF. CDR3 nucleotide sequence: TGCAGCGCTCGGGACCTTAGCTACGGGCAGTACTTC.

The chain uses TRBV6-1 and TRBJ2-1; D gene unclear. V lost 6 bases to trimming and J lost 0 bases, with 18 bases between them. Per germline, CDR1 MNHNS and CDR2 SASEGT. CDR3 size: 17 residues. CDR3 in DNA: TGTGCCAGCAGCCCCCTGACTTTGCGGAGCTCCTACAATGAGCAGTTCTTC. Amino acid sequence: CASSPLTLRSSYNEQFF.

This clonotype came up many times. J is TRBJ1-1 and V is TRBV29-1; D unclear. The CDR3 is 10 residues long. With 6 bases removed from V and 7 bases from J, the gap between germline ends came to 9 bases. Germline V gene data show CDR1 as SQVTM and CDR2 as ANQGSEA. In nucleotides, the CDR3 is TGCAGCGTGGTACAGTATGAAGCTTTCTTT. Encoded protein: CSVVQYEAFF.

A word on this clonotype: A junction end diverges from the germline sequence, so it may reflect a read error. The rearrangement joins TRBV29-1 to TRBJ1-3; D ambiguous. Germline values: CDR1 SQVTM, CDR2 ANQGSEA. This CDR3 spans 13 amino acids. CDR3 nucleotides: TGTACCAATCCCCGGGTCTCTGGAGACACCATATATTTT. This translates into CTNPRVSGDTIYF.

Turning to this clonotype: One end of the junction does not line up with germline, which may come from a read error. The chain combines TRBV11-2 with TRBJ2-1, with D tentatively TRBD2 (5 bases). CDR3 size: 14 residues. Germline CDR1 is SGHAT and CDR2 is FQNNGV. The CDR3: CASSTWLAHNEQIF. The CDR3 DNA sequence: TGTGCCAGCAGCACCTGGCTAGCCCACAATGAGCAGATCTTC. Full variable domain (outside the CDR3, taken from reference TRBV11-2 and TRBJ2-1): EAGVAQSPRYKIIEKRQSVAFWCNPISGHATLYWYQQILGQGPKLLIQFQNNGVVDDSQLPKDRFSAERLKGVDSTLKIQPAKLEDSAVYLCASSTWLAHNEQIFGPGTRLTVL.

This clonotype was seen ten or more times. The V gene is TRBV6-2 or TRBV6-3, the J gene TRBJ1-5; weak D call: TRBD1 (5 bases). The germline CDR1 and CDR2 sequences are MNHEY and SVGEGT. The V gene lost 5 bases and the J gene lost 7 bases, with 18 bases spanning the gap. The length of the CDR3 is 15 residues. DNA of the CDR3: TGTGCCAGCAGTAGCCACCTTAGGGGTGGGCAGCCCCAGCATTTT. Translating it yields CASSSHLRGGQPQHF.

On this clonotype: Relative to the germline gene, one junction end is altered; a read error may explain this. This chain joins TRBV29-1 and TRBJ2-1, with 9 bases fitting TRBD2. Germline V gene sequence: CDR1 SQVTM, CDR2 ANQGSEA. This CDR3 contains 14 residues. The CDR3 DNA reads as TGTAGCGTTGCGGCTAGCGGGAAAGGGAATGAGCAGTTCTTC. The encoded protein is CSVAASGKGNEQFF.

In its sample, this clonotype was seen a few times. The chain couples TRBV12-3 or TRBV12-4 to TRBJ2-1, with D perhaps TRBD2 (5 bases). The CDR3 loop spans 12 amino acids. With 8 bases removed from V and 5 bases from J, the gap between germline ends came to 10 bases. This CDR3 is CASGFGNNEQFF. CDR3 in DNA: TGTGCCAGCGGGTTCGGGAACAATGAGCAGTTCTTC.

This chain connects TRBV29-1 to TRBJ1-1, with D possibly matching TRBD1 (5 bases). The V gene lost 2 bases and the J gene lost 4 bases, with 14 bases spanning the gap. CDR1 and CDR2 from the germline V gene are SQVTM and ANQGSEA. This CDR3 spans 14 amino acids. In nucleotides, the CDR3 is TGCAGCGTTGAACGCCGACAGCCGATCACTGAAGCTTTCTTT. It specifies CSVERRQPITEAFF.

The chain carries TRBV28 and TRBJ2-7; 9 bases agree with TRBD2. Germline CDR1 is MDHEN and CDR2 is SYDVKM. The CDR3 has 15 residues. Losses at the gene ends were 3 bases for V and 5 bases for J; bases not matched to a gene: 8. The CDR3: CASSFRGRVAHEQYF. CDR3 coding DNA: TGTGCCAGCAGTTTTCGCGGGAGGGTAGCGCACGAGCAGTACTTC.

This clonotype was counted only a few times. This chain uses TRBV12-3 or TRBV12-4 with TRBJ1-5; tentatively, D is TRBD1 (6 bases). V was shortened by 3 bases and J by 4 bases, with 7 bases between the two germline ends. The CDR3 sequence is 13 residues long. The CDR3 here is CASSFGQNQPQHF. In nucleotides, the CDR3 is TGTGCCAGCAGTTTCGGACAGAATCAGCCCCAGCATTTT.

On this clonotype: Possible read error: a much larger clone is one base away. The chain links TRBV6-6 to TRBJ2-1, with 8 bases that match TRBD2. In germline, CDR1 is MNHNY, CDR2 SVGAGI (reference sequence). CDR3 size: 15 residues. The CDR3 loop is CGSSTTSGPHNEQFF. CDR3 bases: TGTGGCAGCAGTACAACTAGCGGACCCCACAATGAGCAGTTCTTC.

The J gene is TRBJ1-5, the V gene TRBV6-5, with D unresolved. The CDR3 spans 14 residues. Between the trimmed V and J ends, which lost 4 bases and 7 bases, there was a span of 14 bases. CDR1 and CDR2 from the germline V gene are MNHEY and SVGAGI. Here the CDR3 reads CASSFGPGGQPQHF. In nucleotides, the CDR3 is TGTGCCAGCAGTTTCGGCCCCGGTGGGCAGCCCCAGCATTTT.